This entry lists 23 T cell receptor beta chains sequenced from one sample in a study of vaccination and CD4 T cells after COVID-19. Treatment denoted: roughly ten-day PBMC culture with coronavirus spike peptide pools or control peptides (ViraFEST assay). Their specific antigens are unknown. At the Johns Hopkins FTIC core, DNA taken from cultured CD4+ T cells was sequenced by way of the Oncomine TCR Beta short-read assay. TCRdb passed the PCR reads through MiXCR, listing each CDR3 protein once. Of about 21,000 distinct CDR3 sequences listed, around 35% are singletons. The specimen comprised CD4+ T cells from blood, cultured in vitro, sampled before SARS-CoV-2 vaccination. The receptors shown here come from a human donor who had recovered from COVID-19.

This clonotype was counted a few times. This chain joins TRBV28 and TRBJ2-6; D ambiguous. Germline V CDR1 and CDR2: MDHEN, SYDVKM. V dropped 6 bases and J dropped 0 bases, with 15 bases sitting between them. This CDR3 comprises 17 residues. CDR3 protein: CASRLPAGSSGANVLTF. The CDR3 DNA reads as TGTGCCAGCAGACTACCGGCTGGGTCCTCTGGGGCCAACGTCCTGACTTTC.

The V and J genes are TRBV19 and TRBJ1-6; D not resolved. Germline CDR1 LNHDA, CDR2 SQIVND (reference sequence). Trimming cost V 7 bases and J 0 bases, with 13 bases left between them. The CDR3 spans 16 residues. The CDR3 sequence is CASTKRGGSYNSPLHF. The CDR3 nucleotides read TGTGCCAGTACCAAACGAGGAGGCTCCTATAATTCACCCCTCCACTTT. The whole variable domain, filled in from reference TRBV19 and TRBJ1-6, reads DGGITQSPKYLFRKEGQNVTLSCEQNLNHDAMYWYRQDPGQGLRLIYYSQIVNDFQKGDIAEGYSVSREKKESFPLTVTSAQKNPTAFYLCASTKRGGSYNSPLHFGNGTRLTVT.

This clonotype was detected only a few times. The chain has TRBV15 and TRBJ1-6; D might be TRBD1 (5 bases). The germline gives CDR1 LNHNV, CDR2 YYDKDF (reference sequence). The CDR3 runs 15 residues. The V end lost 0 bases, the J end lost 9 bases, and 12 bases lay between the germline ends. The CDR3 DNA follows: TGTGCCACCAGCAGAGATCAGGGTGAGGGTTCACCCCTCCACTTT. Translated: CATSRDQGEGSPLHF.

The CDR3 loop reads CASSNDRGPNTGELFF. The CDR3 DNA is TGTGCCAGCAGCAACGACAGGGGGCCGAACACCGGGGAGCTGTTTTTT. This chain links TRBV6-2 or TRBV6-3 with TRBJ2-2; 10 bases agree with TRBD1. The CDR3 runs 16 residues. With 6 bases clipped from V and 0 bases from J, the junction kept 4 bases outside the gene matches. Germline V CDR1 and CDR2: MNHEY, SVGEGT.

This clonotype was counted between two and nine times. J is TRBJ1-2 and V is TRBV4-3; 8 bases match TRBD1. Trimming at V came to 4 bases and at J to 2 bases, leaving 12 bases not matched to a gene. Germline V gene data show CDR1 as LGHNA and CDR2 as YSLEER. The CDR3 is 17 amino acids. CDR3 region: CASSPGTGGALNYGYTF. In DNA form, the CDR3 reads TGCGCCAGCAGCCCAGGGACAGGAGGCGCCCTAAACTATGGCTACACCTTC.

V gene TRBV27 combines with J gene TRBJ2-7; 8 nucleotides align to TRBD1. V was clipped by 6 bases and J by 1 base; unmatched bases: 5. Germline V CDR1 and CDR2: MNHEY, SMNVEV (reference sequence). This CDR3 region has 14 residues. CDR3 coding DNA: TGTGCCAGCAGAGGGACAGGAAATTCCTACGAGCAGTACTTC. Its translation: CASRGTGNSYEQYF.

The V and J genes are TRBV7-3 and TRBJ1-2; possible D gene TRBD1, 5 bases. The CDR3 runs 18 residues. Trimming took off 2 bases at V and 4 bases at J, with 23 bases between the two ends. CDR1 is SGHTA and CDR2 is FQGTGA in the germline V gene. CDR3 region: CASSLPDSYLLGGYGYTF. CDR3 nucleotide sequence: TGTGCCAGCAGCTTACCTGACAGCTACCTGCTAGGAGGCTATGGCTACACCTTC.

There are a few counts of this clonotype. The chain uses TRBV5-4 and TRBJ1-1, with a weak D call TRBD1 (6 bases). The germline CDR1 and CDR2 sequences are SGHNT and YYREEE (reference sequence). V lost 3 bases and J 0 bases, leaving 15 bases between the germline ends. CDR3 length: 16 amino acids. The CDR3 sequence: CASSSRAGTLNTEAFF. The CDR3 DNA reads as TGTGCCAGCAGCTCACGGGCCGGGACACTGAACACTGAAGCTTTCTTT.

The V gene is TRBV28, the J gene TRBJ1-2; TRBD1 is a possible D gene (5 bases). This CDR3 spans 14 amino acids. V shed 5 bases and J shed 4 bases, with 14 bases lying between them. Germline lookup yields CDR1 MDHEN and CDR2 SYDVKM. This CDR3 reads CASSPSATAYGYTF. The DNA of the CDR3 is TGTGCCAGCAGTCCGTCGGCGACAGCCTATGGCTACACCTTC.

This clonotype is judged medium-sized (0.01 to 0.1%). The gene calls are TRBV2 and TRBJ1-2, with 10 bases aligning to TRBD1. CDR1 SNHLY and CDR2 FYNNEI come from the germline V gene. With V trimmed by 4 bases and J by 7 bases, 12 bases remained unmatched. The CDR3 consists of 16 residues. In DNA form, the CDR3 reads TGTGCCAGCAGTGGGGACAGGGGTACAGTAATTAGTGGCTACACCTTC. Translation gives CASSGDRGTVISGYTF. The full variable domain, in which reference TRBV2 and TRBJ1-2 provide the parts outside the CDR3, is EPEVTQTPSHQVTQMGQEVILRCVPISNHLYFYWYRQILGQKVEFLVSFYNNEISEKSEIFDDQFSVERPDGSNFTLKIRSTKLEDSAMYFCASSGDRGTVISGYTFGSGTRLTVV.

This clonotype was seen only a few times. The chain has TRBV28 and TRBJ2-5, with 9 bases identical to TRBD1. This CDR3 contains 13 residues. J lost 2 bases, V lost 5 bases, and 0 bases had no gene match. Germline V CDR1 and CDR2: MDHEN, SYDVKM. CDR3 sequence: CASSGQGQETQYF. CDR3 sequence (DNA): TGTGCCAGCAGTGGACAGGGGCAAGAGACCCAGTACTTC.

The chain employs TRBV28 and TRBJ1-1; 9 bases map to TRBD1. The germline gives CDR1 MDHEN, CDR2 SYDVKM. Trimming cost V 4 bases and J 4 bases; bases outside gene matches: 7. The CDR3 is 15 residues long. The CDR3 loop is CASSSQKQGATEAFF. DNA for the CDR3: TGTGCCAGCAGTTCGCAAAAACAGGGGGCCACTGAAGCTTTCTTT.

This clonotype qualifies as medium-sized (0.01 to 0.1%). CDR3 in DNA: TGCGCCAGCAGCTTCGGACAGGGGGCTGGGGGCTACACCTTC. This codes for CASSFGQGAGGYTF. This chain connects TRBV5-1 to TRBJ1-2; 11 nucleotides align to TRBD1. This CDR3 has 14 amino acids. CDR1 SGHRS and CDR2 YFSETQ come from the germline V gene. V shed 2 bases, J shed 8 bases, and the junction held 5 bases outside the gene matches. Together with reference TRBV5-1 and TRBJ1-2, the CDR3 gives the full variable domain: KAGVTQTPRYLIKTRGQQVTLSCSPISGHRSVSWYQQTPGQGLQFLFEYFSETQRNKGNFPGRFSGRQFSNSRSEMNVSTLELGDSALYLCASSFGQGAGGYTFGSGTRLTVV.

This rearrangement joins TRBV19 to TRBJ2-3; the match to TRBD1 covers 9 bases. Germline CDR1 and CDR2: LNHDA and SQIVND (reference sequence). The CDR3 has 20 residues. J lost 0 bases, V lost 6 bases, and 19 bases had no gene match. Here the CDR3 reads CASSYNSGTGNLVSTDTQYF. The CDR3 DNA reads TGTGCCAGTAGCTACAATTCAGGGACAGGGAACCTTGTTAGCACAGATACGCAGTATTTT.

V is TRBV7-8 and J is TRBJ1-5; D is perhaps TRBD1 (5 bases). The CDR3 sequence is 16 residues long. The ends were cut back, 1 base at V and 0 bases at J, with 10 bases in the middle. The germline CDR1 and CDR2 sequences are SGHVS and FQNEAQ. The CDR3 sequence is CASSLVEGRSNQPQHF. Here the CDR3 DNA reads TGTGCCAGCAGCTTAGTGGAGGGACGTAGCAATCAGCCCCAGCATTTT.

The chain uses TRBV29-1 and TRBJ1-1; TRBD1 matches at 7 bases. Per the germline V gene, CDR1 is SQVTM and CDR2 is ANQGSEA. Losses at the gene ends were 1 base for V and 4 bases for J; bases not matched to a gene: 3. This CDR3 has 13 residues. The CDR3 nucleotides are TGCAGCGTTGAAGCCAGGGGGTCCACTGAAGCTTTCTTT. It is translated as CSVEARGSTEAFF.

This chain joins TRBV20-1 and TRBJ1-4, with D possibly matching TRBD1 (5 bases). This CDR3 is built from 14 residues. Germline CDR1 is DFQATT and CDR2 is SNEGSKA (reference sequence). The V gene lost 2 bases and the J gene lost 8 bases, with 15 bases spanning the gap. The CDR3 region is CSARKGPSEEKLFF. The DNA of the CDR3 is TGCAGTGCTAGAAAGGGGCCGAGTGAAGAAAAACTGTTTTTT.

The J gene is TRBJ2-1, the V gene TRBV6-5, with D perhaps TRBD2 (5 bases). The germline CDR1 and CDR2 sequences are MNHEY and SVGAGI. V lost 2 bases and J lost 0, with 14 bases in between. The CDR3 is 17 residues long. In DNA form, the CDR3 reads TGTGCCAGCAGTTACGAGGGTGGGCTGAGCTCCTACAATGAGCAGTTCTTC. Protein: CASSYEGGLSSYNEQFF.

The chain uses TRBV20-1 and TRBJ2-7; D may match TRBD1 or TRBD2 (5 bases each). V gave up 0 bases and J gave up 1 base, with 16 bases separating them. CDR1 is DFQATT and CDR2 is SNEGSKA in the germline V gene (reference sequence). CDR3 length: 16 amino acids. CDR3 nucleotide sequence: TGCAGTGCTAGAGATATGAAGTGGGGGTCTTCCTACGAGCAGTACTTC. Amino acid sequence: CSARDMKWGSSYEQYF.

This sequence joins TRBV5-4 and TRBJ2-2, with TRBD2 matching 12 bases. The CDR3 sequence is 14 residues long. The ends lost 4 bases at V and 6 bases at J; junction bases unmatched: 1. CDR1 and CDR2 from the germline V gene are SGHNT and YYREEE (reference sequence). CDR3 in amino acids: CASSLAGGPGELFF. DNA of the CDR3: TGTGCCAGCAGCCTAGCGGGGGGGCCCGGGGAGCTGTTTTTT.

Regarding this clonotype: An end of the junction does not agree with germline; a read error may underlie this. The chain has TRBV7-8 and TRBJ2-1, with D possibly TRBD2 on 6 matching bases. This CDR3 has 16 amino acids. Looked up from germline, CDR1 is SGHVS and CDR2 is FQNEAQ. DNA for the CDR3: TGTGCCAGCAGCCTAGCCGGAGGGCCGGGGGTCGGTGAGCAGTTCTTC. It codes for CASSLAGGPGVGEQFF.

A single count supports this clonotype. V and J are TRBV7-2 and TRBJ2-2; 9 positions agree with TRBD2. V was pared by 5 bases and J by 5 bases, with 12 bases of the junction left unmatched. Germline V gives CDR1 SGHTA, CDR2 FQGNSA. There are 17 residues in the CDR3. CDR3 DNA: TGTGCCAGCAGCCCCCGGGGGGGCGGGGGGGTGACCGGGGAGCTGTTTTTT. It translates to CASSPRGGGGVTGELFF.

This clonotype was seen only a few times. The rearrangement uses TRBV6-5 and TRBJ2-1, with 9 bases fitting TRBD1. The CDR3 runs to 15 residues. CDR1 is MNHEY and CDR2 is SVGAGI in the germline V gene. The trim removed 0 bases at V and 7 bases at J, leaving 4 bases unmatched. The CDR3 region has the DNA TGTGCCAGCAGTTACTCAGGGACAGGGTGGAATGAGCAGTTCTTC. It codes for CASSYSGTGWNEQFF.